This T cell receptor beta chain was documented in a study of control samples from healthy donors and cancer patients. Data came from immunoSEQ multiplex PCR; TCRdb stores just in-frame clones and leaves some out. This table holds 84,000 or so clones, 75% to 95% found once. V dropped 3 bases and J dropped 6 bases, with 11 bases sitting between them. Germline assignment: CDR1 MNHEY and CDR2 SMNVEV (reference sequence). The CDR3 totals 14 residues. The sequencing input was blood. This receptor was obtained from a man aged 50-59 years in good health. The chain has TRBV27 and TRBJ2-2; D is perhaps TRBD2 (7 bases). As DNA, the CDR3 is TGTGCCAGCAGTTTTGGGGGGGGGCCCGGGGAGCTGTTTTTT. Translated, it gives CASSFGGGPGELFF.